The 23 T cell receptor beta chains below all came from one sample that was sequenced in a study of early T cells in non-severe SARS-CoV-2 infection. TCRdb re-derived calls from the 5' RACE reads in MiXCR, one entry per CDR3 protein. The sample lists some 45,000 distinct CDR3 sequences, less than 6.5% occurring once. Material: whole blood, obtained at baseline. These receptors all stem from an adult who was a healthcare worker with PCR-confirmed SARS-CoV-2 infection or an uninfected control (not recorded which).

The table lists this clonotype with a few counts. This rearrangement joins TRBV2 to TRBJ2-7; possibly TRBD1 or TRBD2 for D (5 bases each). CDR3 length: 13 amino acids. Trimming stripped 6 bases from V and 3 bases from J, with 12 bases between. Germline V CDR1 and CDR2: SNHLY, FYNNEI. This chain's CDR3 is CASRPGPRYEQYF. As DNA, the CDR3 is TGTGCCAGCAGGCCGGGACCGCGCTACGAGCAGTACTTC.

The chain is built from TRBV28 and TRBJ2-5; no clear D gene. The CDR3 runs to 13 residues. Germline values: CDR1 MDHEN, CDR2 SYDVKM. V was shortened by 3 bases and J by 3 bases, with 8 bases between the two germline ends. CDR3 region: CASSLSGKETQYF. Written as DNA, the CDR3 is TGTGCCAGCAGTTTGTCAGGCAAAGAGACCCAGTACTTC.

This clonotype was picked up many times. This chain connects TRBV6-2 or TRBV6-3 to TRBJ2-1; the D is unclear. Trimming took 0 bases from V and 6 from J, leaving 6 bases between them. Germline assignment: CDR1 MNHEY and CDR2 SVGEGT. There are 13 residues in the CDR3. The CDR3 sequence is CASSYSELNEQFF. The CDR3 nucleotides read TGTGCCAGCAGTTACTCTGAGCTCAATGAGCAGTTCTTC.

This clonotype was observed once. The chain couples TRBV5-5 to TRBJ2-5, with D unclear. CDR3 length: 14 amino acids. Per germline, CDR1 SGHKS and CDR2 YYEKEE (reference sequence). Trimming removed 0 bases at V and 2 bases at J, with 8 bases between. CDR3 DNA sequence: TGTGCCAGCAGCTTGGTTCAGCCACAAGAGACCCAGTACTTC. Translated: CASSLVQPQETQYF.

This clonotype appeared once. The rearrangement links TRBV6-5 to TRBJ1-2; unclear D gene. The germline V gene encodes CDR1 MNHEY and CDR2 SVGAGI. The CDR3 has 14 residues. V lost 6 bases and J lost 0, with 11 bases in between. The CDR3 DNA is TGTGCCAGCAGGGCAGACGGCGCTAACTATGGCTACACCTTC. Translated: CASRADGANYGYTF.

This clonotype has at least ten counts. This chain uses TRBV20-1 with TRBJ2-1; 11 positions match TRBD1. CDR1 is DFQATT and CDR2 is SNEGSKA in the germline V gene (reference sequence). This CDR3 contains 15 residues. The V gene end was trimmed by 5 bases and the J gene end by 5 bases; junction bases not matched to a gene: 8. The CDR3 DNA reads as TGCAGTGCTCGACAAGGGACAGGGGGGAACAATGAGCAGTTCTTC. This codes for CSARQGTGGNNEQFF.

Ten or more counts support this clonotype. The chain couples TRBV10-2 to TRBJ2-4, with 9 bases matching TRBD1. After removal of 3 bases from V and 2 bases from J, the junction contained 11 bases not matched to a gene. The CDR3 has 18 amino acids. The V gene's germline CDR1 is WSHSY and CDR2 SAAADI. CDR3 sequence (DNA): TGCGCCAGCAGTGATTGGTCGGGACAGGGTTTTACCAAAAACATTCAGTACTTC. Translated, it gives CASSDWSGQGFTKNIQYF.

This rearrangement joins TRBV5-1 to TRBJ2-6; D possibly corresponds to TRBD2 (6 bases). Trimming removed 3 bases from V and 0 bases from J, with 7 bases in between. Germline V gene lookup returns CDR1 SGHRS and CDR2 YFSETQ. The length of the CDR3 is 15 residues. The CDR3 loop reads CASSSRDSGANVLTF. CDR3 in DNA: TGCGCCAGCAGCTCGCGGGACTCTGGGGCCAACGTCCTGACTTTC.

This clonotype was seen at least ten times. The CDR3 protein is CASSLRLASLHEQYF. The CDR3 region has the DNA TGTGCCAGCAGTTTACGACTAGCCTCTTTGCACGAGCAGTACTTC. The chain recombines TRBV12-3 or TRBV12-4 with TRBJ2-7, with 7 bases fitting TRBD2. This CDR3 is 15 amino acids long. V gave up 2 bases and J gave up 5 bases; unmatched junction bases: 9.

The table lists this clonotype with many counts. The rearrangement links TRBV28 to TRBJ2-1; tentative D call: TRBD2 (6 bases). Germline CDR1 and CDR2: MDHEN and SYDVKM. V dropped 5 bases and J dropped 2 bases, with 10 bases sitting between them. The CDR3 spans 14 residues. CDR3: CASSLSGAYNEQFF. In DNA form, the CDR3 reads TGTGCCAGCAGTCTTAGCGGAGCCTACAATGAGCAGTTCTTC.

In this sample, this clonotype turned up a few times. V gene TRBV7-3 combines with J gene TRBJ1-1; the D gene is possibly TRBD1 (5 bases). CDR1 and CDR2 from the germline V gene are SGHTA and FQGTGA. V was cut by 5 bases and J by 1 base, with 8 bases left in between. This CDR3 region has 13 residues. In nucleotides, the CDR3 is TGTGCCAGCAGCCGTGGACAGAACACTGAAGCTTTCTTT. Amino acid sequence: CASSRGQNTEAFF.

In its sample, this clonotype was seen a few times. The V and J genes are TRBV16 and TRBJ1-3; unclear D gene. The CDR3 has 16 residues. Per the germline V gene, CDR1 is KGHSY and CDR2 is FQNENV. Trimming shortened V by 1 base and J by 0 bases, and 10 bases separated the two germline ends. The CDR3 nucleotides read TGTGCCAGCAGCCAATTGGCAGGCCCCTCTGGAAACACCATATATTTT. Protein sequence: CASSQLAGPSGNTIYF.

This clonotype was counted only a few times. The rearrangement joins TRBV30 to TRBJ1-4, with unresolved D. V lost 0 bases to trimming and J lost 8 bases, with 10 bases between them. The CDR3 length is 13 residues. Germline CDR1 is GTSNPN and CDR2 is SVGIG (reference sequence). The CDR3 sequence: CAWSVTAYEKLFF. CDR3 nucleotides: TGTGCCTGGAGTGTAACCGCGTACGAAAAACTGTTTTTT. Complete variable domain (other parts from reference TRBV30 and TRBJ1-4): SQTIHQWPATLVQPVGSPLSLECTVEGTSNPNLYWYRQAAGRGLQLLFYSVGIGQISSEVPQNLSASRPQDRQFILSSKKLLLSDSGFYLCAWSVTAYEKLFFGSGTQLSVL.

This clonotype was counted ten times or more. The gene calls are TRBV7-8 and TRBJ2-5; D may be TRBD1 or TRBD2 (5 bases each). The CDR3 consists of 15 residues. Germline assignment: CDR1 SGHVS and CDR2 FQNEAQ. Between the trimmed V and J ends, which lost 5 bases and 5 bases, there was a span of 18 bases. The CDR3 bases are TGTGCCAGCAGCCAGACGAGGGGCCGAGTTGAGACCCAGTACTTC. It specifies CASSQTRGRVETQYF.

The rearrangement links TRBV20-1 to TRBJ2-5; D is undetermined. From germline, CDR1 is DFQATT and CDR2 SNEGSKA (reference sequence). The CDR3 has 13 residues. V was shortened by 1 base and J by 2 bases, with 8 bases between the two germline ends. CDR3 protein: CSARGLGQETQYF. The CDR3 coding sequence is TGCAGTGCTAGAGGCCTAGGACAAGAGACCCAGTACTTC.

This clonotype was counted ten times or more. This rearrangement joins TRBV5-4 to TRBJ2-1; 9 positions agree with TRBD2. CDR3 length: 15 residues. Unmatched junction bases numbered 10, after V lost 5 bases and J lost 7 bases. Germline lookup yields CDR1 SGHNT and CDR2 YYREEE (reference sequence). DNA for the CDR3: TGTGCCAGCAGGGAAACGGGACTAGCTACAAATGAGCAGTTCTTC. This translates into CASRETGLATNEQFF. The complete variable domain, with remaining parts taken from reference TRBV5-4 and TRBJ2-1, reads ETGVTQSPTHLIKTRGQQVTLRCSSQSGHNTVSWYQQALGQGPQFIFQYYREEENGRGNFPPRFSGLQFPNYSSELNVNALELDDSALYLCASRETGLATNEQFFGPGTRLTVL.

This clonotype was counted many times. The chain carries TRBV4-2 and TRBJ2-2; D may be TRBD1 (5 bases). Germline lookup yields CDR1 LGHNA and CDR2 YNFKEQ. This CDR3 has 16 residues. V lost 0 bases and J lost 4, with 12 bases in between. In DNA, the CDR3 is TGTGCCAGCAGCCAAGAAGCCAGGGAAGTCACCGGGGAGCTGTTTTTT. It yields the protein CASSQEAREVTGELFF.

The chain's CDR3 is CASSYRANYGYTF. The DNA for the CDR3 is TGTGCCAGCAGTTACAGGGCTAACTATGGCTACACCTTC. The rearrangement uses TRBV28 and TRBJ1-2; a possible D gene is TRBD1 (6 bases). The CDR3 runs to 13 residues. V shed 4 bases and J shed 0 bases, with 6 bases lying between them. CDR1 MDHEN and CDR2 SYDVKM come from the germline V gene.

This clonotype was counted ten times or more. The CDR3 here is CASSYRGLWTNEKLFF. In DNA form, the CDR3 reads TGTGCCAGCAGCTACAGGGGGCTGTGGACTAATGAAAAACTGTTTTTT. The rearrangement uses TRBV5-5 and TRBJ1-4, with 9 bases that match TRBD1. The V gene end was trimmed by 3 bases and the J gene end by 2 bases; junction bases not matched to a gene: 5. Germline V lookup: CDR1 SGHKS, CDR2 YYEKEE (reference sequence). This CDR3 has 16 residues.

Many counts were recorded for this clonotype. CDR3 region: CASSLVFGHGGNQPQHF. CDR3 DNA sequence: TGTGCCAGCAGCTTAGTGTTCGGACACGGCGGCAATCAGCCCCAGCATTTT. The chain links TRBV7-2 to TRBJ1-5, with D tentatively TRBD1 (5 bases). Deletions cut 1 base from V and 2 bases from J, with 15 bases between. This CDR3 has 17 amino acids. Germline V gene lookup returns CDR1 SGHTA and CDR2 FQGNSA. Full variable domain (rest looked up from reference TRBV7-2 and TRBJ1-5): GAGVSQSPSNKVTEKGKDVELRCDPISGHTALYWYRQSLGQGLEFLIYFQGNSAPDKSGLPSDRFSAERTGGSVSTLTIQRTQQEDSAVYLCASSLVFGHGGNQPQHFGDGTRLSIL.

This clonotype was recorded many times. The chain recombines TRBV10-3 with TRBJ2-7; possibly TRBD2 for D (6 bases). The germline V and J ends were trimmed by 8 bases and 3 bases, with 8 bases remaining between them. The CDR3 runs to 11 residues. Per the germline V gene, CDR1 is ENHRY and CDR2 is SYGVKD. Written as DNA, the CDR3 is TGTGCCATCGGGACTGTCTACGAGCAGTACTTC. This gives the protein CAIGTVYEQYF.

The chain carries TRBV18 and TRBJ2-1; TRBD2 matches at 7 bases. The germline gives CDR1 KGHSH, CDR2 LQKENI. This CDR3 has 15 residues. Trimming at V came to 1 base and at J to 4 bases, leaving 4 bases not matched to a gene. The CDR3 sequence: CASSPRSGEYNEQFF. CDR3 coding DNA: TGTGCCAGCTCACCACGGAGCGGGGAGTACAATGAGCAGTTCTTC.

Only a few counts were recorded for this clonotype. The chain links TRBV7-9 to TRBJ1-1; D is perhaps TRBD1 (5 bases). Trimming cost V 5 bases and J 5 bases, with 21 bases left between them. Germline V gene lookup returns CDR1 SEHNR and CDR2 FQNEAQ (reference sequence). The CDR3 extends over 16 amino acids. The CDR3 spells CASSRLASGSETEAFF. In DNA form, the CDR3 reads TGTGCCAGCAGCCGATTAGCCTCAGGGTCGGAGACTGAAGCTTTCTTT.